The rows below give T cell receptor beta chains drawn from one sample of a study of molecular identifiers for immune sequencing clone quantification. TCRdb processed the PCR reads anew with MiXCR; each CDR3 protein has one entry. The sample carries under 650,000 distinct CDR3 sequences, approximately 20% recorded once. Material for sequencing was naive CD8+ T cells from blood, with Jurkat cell RNA spiked in. These TCRs come from a human donor in good health. Some libraries in this study had Jurkat cell RNA spiked in. CDR3s leave out the opening cysteine and the closing phenylalanine or tryptophan. Fields, in order: clone size, CDR3 length, V gene, J gene, CDR3 protein. Not all rows give a size; the values are once, few, many and, for expanded clones, a class.

clone size: few; CDR3 length: 11; V gene: TRBV12-5; J gene: TRBJ2-3; CDR3 protein: ASGLGRTDTQY
clone size: -; CDR3 length: 13; V gene: TRBV20-1; J gene: TRBJ2-2; CDR3 protein: SALWRGSNTGELF
clone size: many; CDR3 length: 15; V gene: TRBV24-1; J gene: TRBJ2-2; CDR3 protein: ATSDSWVGVSSGELF
clone size: many; CDR3 length: 12; V gene: TRBV11-2; J gene: TRBJ2-3; CDR3 protein: ASSSGLGVDTQY
clone size: few; CDR3 length: 10; V gene: TRBV6-5; J gene: TRBJ2-3; CDR3 protein: ASRASEYTQY
clone size: few; CDR3 length: 12; V gene: TRBV20-1; J gene: TRBJ2-3; CDR3 protein: SARSRDVTDTQY
clone size: many; CDR3 length: 10; V gene: TRBV6-2/TRBV6-3; J gene: TRBJ2-7; CDR3 protein: ASSDSSYEQY
clone size: many; CDR3 length: 18; V gene: TRBV9; J gene: TRBJ1-5; CDR3 protein: ASSVVYWGQGAYSNQPQH
clone size: many; CDR3 length: 11; V gene: TRBV2; J gene: TRBJ1-4; CDR3 protein: ASRRDFNEKLF
clone size: -; CDR3 length: 11; V gene: TRBV24-1; J gene: TRBJ2-5; CDR3 protein: ATSDFNEETQY
clone size: many; CDR3 length: 13; V gene: TRBV4-3; J gene: TRBJ2-1; CDR3 protein: ASSQDWSSYNEQF
clone size: many; CDR3 length: 12; V gene: TRBV5-6; J gene: TRBJ2-7; CDR3 protein: ASSLEDQRYEQY
clone size: many; CDR3 length: 15; V gene: TRBV7-9; J gene: TRBJ2-1; CDR3 protein: ASSFAMSSGNDNEQF
clone size: many; CDR3 length: 15; V gene: TRBV9; J gene: TRBJ2-3; CDR3 protein: ASSATSLALPTDTQY
clone size: many; CDR3 length: 12; V gene: TRBV7-9; J gene: TRBJ2-1; CDR3 protein: ASSSRQQLNEQF
clone size: many; CDR3 length: 12; V gene: TRBV20-1; J gene: TRBJ2-1; CDR3 protein: SAQGLADYNEQF
clone size: once; CDR3 length: 12; V gene: TRBV9; J gene: TRBJ1-1; CDR3 protein: ASSVAGDLNEAF
clone size: -; CDR3 length: 12; V gene: TRBV11-2; J gene: TRBJ2-7; CDR3 protein: SSSYRGTLYEQY
clone size: many; CDR3 length: 13; V gene: TRBV7-9; J gene: TRBJ1-2; CDR3 protein: ASSWVPGQGLGYT
clone size: many; CDR3 length: 12; V gene: TRBV6-1; J gene: TRBJ2-7; CDR3 protein: ASSPASLGNEQY
clone size: -; CDR3 length: 12; V gene: TRBV19; J gene: TRBJ2-1; CDR3 protein: ASSRSGSYNEQF
clone size: few; CDR3 length: 15; V gene: TRBV3-1; J gene: TRBJ2-7; CDR3 protein: ASSPYSPIESSYEQY
clone size: -; CDR3 length: 11; V gene: TRBV7-9; J gene: TRBJ2-5; CDR3 protein: ASSLALGPEEY
clone size: -; CDR3 length: 13; V gene: TRBV9; J gene: TRBJ2-1; CDR3 protein: ASSGRDNNYNEQF
clone size: few; CDR3 length: 14; V gene: TRBV20-1; J gene: TRBJ1-3; CDR3 protein: SARDRTGLTGNTIY
clone size: many; CDR3 length: 12; V gene: TRBV27; J gene: TRBJ2-7; CDR3 protein: ASSLFRQGNEQY